Listed below are T cell receptor beta chains from one sample, sequenced in a study of cytomegalovirus exposure and HLA in healthy donors. Assay used: immunoSEQ multiplex PCR; TCRdb lists only in-frame clones, some missing. The sample includes around 150,000 clones. Sequenced input: PBMCs. The origin of the receptors is a woman aged 55-69 years in good health and CMV-seronegative. Each CDR3 is given with its conserved first and last residue. A D gene is named only where the DNA matches it firmly.

J: TRBJ2-3
V: TRBV29-1
D: NA
CDR3: CSVERGRSTDTQYF
DNA: TGCAGCGTTGAACGTGGGAGATCCACAGATACGCAGTATTTT

J: TRBJ2-1
V: TRBV13
D: TRBD2
CDR3: CASSLGSSGDNEQFF
DNA: TGTGCCAGCAGCTTAGGGTCTAGCGGGGACAATGAGCAGTTCTTC

J: TRBJ2-2
V: TRBV10-3
D: NA
CDR3: CAIRSAGELFF
DNA: TGTGCCATCAGGTCGGCCGGGGAGCTGTTTTTT

J: TRBJ2-3
V: TRBV9
D: NA
CDR3: CASSVATVTDTQYF
DNA: TGTGCCAGCAGCGTAGCAACAGTTACAGATACGCAGTATTTT

J: TRBJ2-4
V: TRBV21-1
D: NA
CDR3: CASSKPKRGIILPLAKNIQYF
DNA: TGTGCCAGCAGCAAACCTAAGAGGGGGATCATACTACCTCTAGCCAAAAACATTCAGTACTTC

J: TRBJ1-2
V: TRBV20-1
D: NA
CDR3: CSVGTSDGYTF
DNA: TGCAGCGTCGGGACATCGGATGGCTACACCTTC

J: TRBJ2-5
V: TRBV18
D: NA
CDR3: CASSPSLGEQETQYF
DNA: TGTGCCAGCTCACCCTCTCTAGGGGAACAAGAGACCCAGTACTTC

J: TRBJ1-4
V: TRBV5-1
D: TRBD1
CDR3: CASSSGLGQINEKLFF
DNA: TGCGCCAGCAGCTCCGGACTGGGACAGATTAATGAAAAACTGTTTTTT

J: TRBJ1-1
V: TRBV18
D: TRBD1
CDR3: CASSPPGTGGTEAFF
DNA: TGTGCCAGCTCACCACCGGGGACAGGGGGAACTGAAGCTTTCTTT

J: TRBJ2-7
V: TRBV7-2
D: TRBD1
CDR3: CASSSFGTAEQYF
DNA: TGTGCCAGCAGCTCCTTCGGGACAGCCGAGCAGTACTTC

J: TRBJ2-5
V: TRBV6-5
D: NA
CDR3: CASSYLGGETQYF
DNA: TGTGCCAGCAGTTACCTCGGGGGAGAGACCCAGTACTTC

J: TRBJ2-7
V: TRBV2
D: NA
CDR3: CASSGGGDYEQYF
DNA: TGTGCCAGTTCTGGAGGAGGAGACTACGAGCAGTACTTC

J: TRBJ1-1
V: TRBV30
D: NA
CDR3: CAWSSQGTEAFF
DNA: TGTGCCTGGAGTTCCCAGGGCACTGAAGCTTTCTTT

J: TRBJ1-1
V: TRBV2
D: TRBD1
CDR3: CASRTGVRTEAFF
DNA: TGTGCCAGCAGAACAGGGGTGAGGACTGAAGCTTTCTTT

J: TRBJ2-7
V: TRBV5-4
D: NA
CDR3: CASSPLTGSYEQYF
DNA: TGTGCCAGCAGCCCCCTGACAGGTTCCTACGAGCAGTACTTC

J: TRBJ2-7
V: TRBV19
D: TRBD1
CDR3: CASSIGGTGYEQYF
DNA: TGTGCCAGTAGTATCGGTGGGACAGGCTACGAGCAGTACTTC

J: TRBJ1-2
V: TRBV29-1
D: NA
CDR3: CSVEPLGGYGYTF
DNA: TGCAGCGTTGAACCTCTCGGGGGTTATGGCTACACCTTC

J: TRBJ1-4
V: TRBV6-1
D: NA
CDR3: CASSEGIGVNEKLFF
DNA: TGTGCCAGCAGTGAAGGTATCGGGGTTAATGAAAAACTGTTTTTT

J: TRBJ2-5
V: TRBV5-1
D: NA
CDR3: CASSQTGTQETQYF
DNA: TGCGCCAGCAGCCAGACAGGCACCCAAGAGACCCAGTACTTC

J: TRBJ1-5
V: TRBV7-9
D: NA
CDR3: CASSLGGGANQPQHF
DNA: TGTGCCAGCAGCTTGGGGGGGGGAGCAAATCAGCCCCAGCATTTT

J: TRBJ2-6
V: TRBV5-5
D: NA
CDR3: CASSRRGGVQGSGANVLTF
DNA: TGTGCCAGCAGCCGCCGTGGGGGCGTACAGGGCTCTGGGGCCAACGTCCTGACTTTC

J: TRBJ2-3
V: TRBV9
D: TRBD2
CDR3: CASSVGGLAGGPGSDTQYF
DNA: TGTGCCAGCAGCGTAGGGGGGCTAGCGGGAGGGCCGGGATCAGATACGCAGTATTTT

J: TRBJ2-3
V: TRBV27
D: TRBD2
CDR3: CASSPAGETDTQYF
DNA: TGTGCCAGCAGTCCGGCGGGAGAGACAGATACGCAGTATTTT

J: TRBJ1-1
V: TRBV10-2
D: NA
CDR3: CAGSEHRKNTEAFF
DNA: TGCGCCGGCAGTGAGCACAGGAAGAACACTGAAGCTTTCTTT

J: TRBJ1-4
V: TRBV18
D: NA
CDR3: CASSPPTNRALKLFF
DNA: TGTGCCAGCTCACCACCGACGAACAGGGCACTAAAACTGTTTTTT

J: TRBJ2-7
V: TRBV9
D: TRBD2
CDR3: CASSVSQSGAYYEQYF
DNA: TGTGCCAGCAGCGTCTCCCAGAGCGGGGCCTACTACGAGCAGTACTTC

J: TRBJ1-2
V: TRBV2
D: NA
CDR3: CASSEDSNYTF
DNA: TGTGCCAGCAGTGAAGACAGTAACTACACCTTC

J: TRBJ2-1
V: TRBV7-3
D: NA
CDR3: CASSSRGGYEQFF
DNA: TGTGCCAGCAGCTCGAGGGGAGGATATGAGCAGTTCTTC

J: TRBJ1-1
V: TRBV10-1
D: NA
CDR3: CASSESKGGVGEAFF
DNA: TGCGCCAGCAGTGAGTCGAAAGGGGGAGTCGGTGAAGCTTTCTTT

J: TRBJ2-3
V: TRBV19
D: NA
CDR3: CASSHRRGFVADTQYF
DNA: TGTGCCAGTAGTCATCGCAGGGGTTTTGTCGCAGATACGCAGTATTTT

J: TRBJ1-1
V: TRBV5-1
D: TRBD1
CDR3: CASSGTGREVTEAFF
DNA: TGCGCCAGCAGCGGGACAGGGAGGGAGGTCACTGAAGCTTTCTTT

J: TRBJ2-7
V: TRBV5-1
D: NA
CDR3: CASSSDSYEQYF
DNA: TGCGCCAGCAGCAGTGACAGTTACGAGCAGTACTTC

J: TRBJ2-7
V: TRBV11-3
D: NA
CDR3: CASSLEAEDEQYF
DNA: TGTGCCAGCAGCTTAGAAGCAGAGGACGAGCAGTACTTC

J: TRBJ2-2
V: TRBV5-1
D: NA
CDR3: CASRGRDPTGELFF
DNA: TGCGCCAGCAGAGGGAGAGATCCCACCGGGGAGCTGTTTTTT

J: TRBJ1-3
V: TRBV6-1
D: NA
CDR3: CASSEPGMGNTIYF
DNA: TGTGCCAGCAGTGAACCGGGGATGGGAAACACCATATATTTT

J: TRBJ1-6
V: TRBV11-2
D: NA
CDR3: CASPAREDSPLHF
DNA: TGTGCCAGCCCGGCGAGGGAGGATTCACCCCTCCACTTT

J: TRBJ2-1
V: TRBV7-9
D: NA
CDR3: CASSLSSGGLSSYNEQFF
DNA: TGTGCCAGCAGCTTATCATCGGGGGGCCTAAGCTCCTACAATGAGCAGTTCTTC

J: TRBJ1-2
V: TRBV5-4
D: TRBD1
CDR3: CASSLVGDRGSGYTF
DNA: TGTGCCAGCAGCTTGGTGGGGGACAGGGGAAGTGGCTACACCTTC

J: TRBJ2-5
V: TRBV14
D: TRBD2
CDR3: CASSFWEYGTKQETQYF
DNA: TGTGCCAGCAGCTTTTGGGAATACGGGACTAAACAAGAGACCCAGTACTTC

J: TRBJ1-2
V: TRBV7-8
D: TRBD1
CDR3: CASSSGQGGYGYTF
DNA: TGTGCCAGCAGCTCAGGACAGGGGGGTTATGGCTACACCTTC

J: TRBJ2-1
V: TRBV7-9
D: TRBD2
CDR3: CASSLWLAGGPIEQFF
DNA: TGTGCCAGCAGCTTATGGTTGGCGGGAGGGCCGATTGAGCAGTTCTTC

J: TRBJ2-1
V: TRBV29-1
D: NA
CDR3: CSVVGGNEQFF
DNA: TGCAGCGTTGTTGGAGGCAATGAGCAGTTCTTC

J: TRBJ2-7
V: TRBV11-2
D: NA
CDR3: CASSLVLASSYEQYF
DNA: TGTGCCAGCAGCTTAGTGCTAGCCAGCTCCTACGAGCAGTACTTC

J: TRBJ2-3
V: TRBV2
D: NA
CDR3: CASSDLTDTQYF
DNA: TGTGCCAGCAGTGACTTAACAGATACGCAGTATTTT

J: TRBJ2-5
V: TRBV6-6
D: TRBD2
CDR3: CAVGLAETQYF
DNA: TGTGCCGTGGGACTAGCGGAGACCCAGTACTTC